This is a list of T cell receptor beta chains from one sample in a study of beta chain features in type 1 diabetes. Repertoires were generated with immunoSEQ multiplex PCR, while TCRdb's copy carries only in-frame clones and drops some. The sample shows 200,000 to 250,000 clones, 9.6% of them seen only once. The sample was naive CD4+ T cells from blood. These receptors originate from a woman aged 18-35 years in good health. Both conserved end residues are part of each CDR3. The order of the fields is D gene, clone size, V gene, J gene, CDR3 protein, CDR3 DNA. The D gene is left open where the match is weak. Expanded clones get a size class; other rows say once, few or many, or leave the size out.

>TRBD1|-|TRBV7-2|TRBJ1-1
CASSARQGGGDTEAFF
TGTGCCAGCAGCGCGAGACAGGGAGGCGGGGACACTGAAGCTTTCTTT
>TRBD2|-|TRBV11-2|TRBJ2-4
CASSELHSGSVKNIQYF
TGTGCCAGCAGCGAGCTCCATAGCGGGAGTGTCAAAAACATTCAGTACTTC
>TRBD1|few|TRBV4-2|TRBJ2-7
CASSQDLTGGEQYF
TGTGCCAGCAGCCAAGATCTGACAGGGGGCGAGCAGTACTTC
>-|many|TRBV29-1|TRBJ2-7
CSVGPRGSEQYF
TGCAGCGTTGGACCGAGAGGATCCGAGCAGTACTTC
>-|-|TRBV30|TRBJ1-1
CAWAGDTEAFF
TGTGCCTGGGCAGGGGACACTGAAGCTTTCTTT
>-|few|TRBV12-5|TRBJ2-1
CASGRGPQNEQFF
TGTGCTAGTGGCCGGGGTCCCCAGAATGAGCAGTTCTTC
>TRBD1|-|TRBV29-1|TRBJ2-7
CSAEDRANPYEQYF
TGCAGCGCAGAGGACAGGGCTAATCCCTACGAGCAGTACTTC
>TRBD1|-|TRBV30|TRBJ1-1
CAWSEGQGARTEAFF
TGTGCCTGGAGTGAGGGACAGGGGGCTAGGACTGAAGCTTTCTTT
>-|-|TRBV6-1|TRBJ2-2
CACHRTVNTGELFF
TGTGCCTGTCACCGGACAGTTAACACCGGGGAGCTGTTTTTT
>-|-|TRBV6-1|TRBJ1-1
CASSISRGYTEAFF
TGTGCCAGCAGTATCTCGAGGGGGTACACTGAAGCTTTCTTT
>TRBD1|-|TRBV6-6|TRBJ1-2
CASNRDRSYGYTF
TGTGCCAGCAACAGGGACAGATCCTATGGCTACACCTTC
>TRBD2|-|TRBV2|TRBJ2-1
CASAWTRIWNEQFF
TGTGCCAGCGCCTGGACTAGGATATGGAATGAGCAGTTCTTC
>TRBD1|few|TRBV7-9|TRBJ1-1
CASSFRGQGHMNTEAFF
TGTGCCAGCAGCTTCAGGGGACAGGGGCACATGAACACTGAAGCTTTCTTT
>TRBD1|few|TRBV7-9|TRBJ1-3
CASSLSRGPGNTIYF
TGTGCCAGCAGCTTATCCAGGGGGCCTGGAAACACCATATATTTT
>-|few|TRBV7-9|TRBJ2-3
CASSLRGNLRDTQYF
TGTGCCAGCAGCTTAAGGGGGAACCTCAGGGATACGCAGTATTTT
>-|few|TRBV6-4|TRBJ2-2
CALTGELFF
TGTGCCCTGACCGGGGAGCTGTTTTTT
>-|-|TRBV5-6|TRBJ1-2
CASSFPGRGTLGYTF
TGTGCCAGCAGCTTTCCGGGCCGGGGGACGCTGGGCTACACCTTC
>-|few|TRBV18|TRBJ2-5
CASSPPSHVRETQYF
TGTGCCAGCTCACCACCTTCGCACGTTCGGGAGACCCAGTACTTC